The rows below give T cell receptor beta chains drawn from one sample of a study of blood T cell repertoires in COVID-19. Some clones are missing from TCRdb's copy, which holds only in-frame ones; the method was immunoSEQ multiplex PCR. Of about 100,000 clones in the sample, more than 85% are singletons; the top ten hold approximately 5.6%. The specimen sequenced was peripheral blood. Receptors were obtained from a human donor in a cohort sampled during active COVID-19. CDR3s include the opening cysteine and the closing phenylalanine or tryptophan. The order of the fields is D gene, J gene, V gene, clone size, CDR3 protein, CDR3 DNA. A D gene is named only where the DNA matches it firmly. Clone size appears in some rows only: once, few, many, or a class for an expanded clone.

TRBD2,TRBJ2-5,TRBV6-2/TRBV6-3,.,CASSSAGAGEETQYF,TGTGCCAGCAGCAGCGCAGGAGCGGGGGAAGAGACCCAGTACTTC
.,TRBJ1-2,TRBV11-1,once,CASSQNDMRANYGYTF,TGTGCCAGCAGCCAAAACGACATGCGAGCTAACTATGGCTACACCTTC
.,TRBJ1-1,TRBV13,.,CASSPEGRSRTEAFF,TGTGCCAGCAGCCCAGAGGGCAGGAGTAGGACTGAAGCTTTCTTT
.,TRBJ2-6,TRBV19,.,CASSTPDSAEANVLTF,TGTGCCAGTAGTACTCCGGACAGCGCGGAGGCCAACGTCCTGACTTTC
.,TRBJ1-2,TRBV5-1,.,CASRWTDSSYGYTF,TGCGCCAGCAGGTGGACAGATTCCAGCTATGGCTACACCTTC
TRBD2,TRBJ2-7,TRBV9,.,CASSVATSGLVEQYF,TGTGCCAGCAGCGTAGCTACTAGCGGTTTGGTGGAGCAGTACTTC
.,TRBJ1-1,TRBV27,once,CASSLGGVRTTEAFF,TGTGCCAGCAGCTTAGGGGGGGTGAGAACCACTGAAGCTTTCTTT
.,TRBJ2-7,TRBV29-1,.,CSVVFGDNSYEQYF,TGCAGCGTTGTGTTTGGTGACAACTCCTACGAGCAGTACTTC
.,TRBJ2-6,TRBV27,.,CASKVQGGANVLTF,TGTGCCAGCAAGGTACAGGGTGGGGCCAACGTCCTGACTTTC
TRBD1,TRBJ1-3,TRBV24-1,.,CATSDPRQGGNTIYF,TGTGCCACCAGTGATCCCAGACAGGGGGGAAACACCATATATTTT
.,TRBJ1-1,TRBV28,once,CASSLQPGEAFF,TGTGCCAGCAGTCTCCAGCCCGGGGAAGCTTTCTTT
.,TRBJ1-5,TRBV29-1,.,CSVGGGRDQPQHF,TGCAGCGTCGGGGGGGGCAGGGATCAGCCCCAGCATTTT
.,TRBJ2-7,TRBV12-3/TRBV12-4,.,CASSLRGDEQYF,TGTGCCAGCAGTTTAAGGGGCGACGAGCAGTACTTC
TRBD1,TRBJ2-1,TRBV9,.,CASSERQGASNEQFF,TGTGCCAGCAGCGAACGACAGGGGGCGAGCAATGAGCAGTTCTTC
.,TRBJ1-6,TRBV6-6,.,CASSRPTGSLHF,TGTGCCAGCAGTCGACCCACAGGGTCCCTCCACTTT
.,TRBJ2-1,TRBV11-3,.,CASSLGTFGYNEQFF,TGTGCCAGCAGCTTAGGGACATTTGGATACAATGAGCAGTTCTTC
.,TRBJ2-6,TRBV4-2,.,CASSLDGEFGANVLTF,TGTGCCAGCAGCCTGGACGGGGAATTTGGGGCCAACGTCCTGACTTTC
.,TRBJ1-5,TRBV7-6,.,CASSPSDGRGEPQHF,TGTGCCAGCAGCCCATCGGACGGGAGAGGGGAGCCCCAGCATTTT
.,TRBJ2-3,TRBV7-2,.,CASSYYIADTQYF,TGTGCCAGCAGCTACTATATCGCAGATACGCAGTATTTT
.,TRBJ2-7,TRBV5-4,once,CASSLVGGRVNEQYF,TGTGCCAGCAGCTTGGTGGGGGGTCGGGTCAACGAGCAGTACTTC
.,TRBJ2-7,TRBV5-6,.,CASSFGTKTGLRGSYEQYF,TGTGCCAGCAGCTTTGGGACTAAGACAGGCCTAAGGGGCTCCTACGAGCAGTACTTC
.,TRBJ2-7,TRBV24-1,.,CATLAQYF,TGTGCCACCCTAGCGCAGTACTTC
.,TRBJ1-1,TRBV4-1,.,CASSFGLLNTEAFF,TGCGCCAGCAGCTTTGGACTATTGAACACTGAAGCTTTCTTT
.,TRBJ1-2,TRBV4-2,.,CASSQEQGRNAGYTF,TGTGCCAGCAGCCAAGAACAGGGTCGGAACGCCGGCTACACCTTC
TRBD1,TRBJ2-7,TRBV19,.,CASSDLSAGQGSYEQYF,TGTGCCAGTAGTGACCTGTCTGCTGGACAGGGATCCTACGAGCAGTACTTC
TRBD2,TRBJ2-3,TRBV7-2,.,CASSLASSGTDTQYF,TGTGCCAGCAGCTTAGCGTCTAGCGGGACAGATACGCAGTATTTT
TRBD1,TRBJ2-3,TRBV4-3,.,CASSQVAGQGSDTQYF,TGCGCCAGCAGCCAAGTCGCGGGACAGGGGTCAGATACGCAGTATTTT
.,TRBJ2-5,TRBV10-3,.,CAISESSGGGETQYF,TGTGCCATCAGTGAGTCGTCCGGGGGTGGGGAGACCCAGTACTTC
.,TRBJ1-4,TRBV9,.,CASSVDPLEKLFF,TGTGCCAGCAGCGTAGATCCCCTTGAAAAACTGTTTTTT
TRBD2,TRBJ2-3,TRBV7-2,.,CASSPPGLAGGDTQYF,TGTGCCAGCAGTCCTCCAGGACTAGCGGGGGGGGATACGCAGTATTTT
TRBD2,TRBJ2-7,TRBV19,once,CASSIGWGGQYF,TGTGCCAGTAGTATTGGATGGGGGGGGCAGTACTTC
.,TRBJ2-3,TRBV5-4,.,CASSIGTATDTQYF,TGTGCCAGCAGCATAGGGACTGCCACAGATACGCAGTATTTT
TRBD2,TRBJ2-4,TRBV5-1,.,CASSLEASGGAWNIQYF,TGCGCCAGCAGCTTGGAGGCTAGCGGGGGGGCCTGGAACATTCAGTACTTC
TRBD2,TRBJ2-3,TRBV27,.,CASRPRLAGVTDTQYF,TGTGCCAGCAGGCCCCGACTAGCGGGAGTCACAGATACGCAGTATTTT
TRBD1,TRBJ1-2,TRBV10-1,.,CASTAGGPYGYTF,TGCGCCAGCACCGCAGGGGGGCCCTATGGCTACACCTTC
TRBD1,TRBJ2-7,TRBV4-3,.,CASSQDTWQGVDEQYF,TGCGCCAGCAGCCAAGACACCTGGCAGGGGGTAGACGAGCAGTACTTC
TRBD2,TRBJ2-1,TRBV14,.,CASSQWAGDGNEQFF,TGTGCCAGCAGCCAGTGGGCGGGAGATGGCAATGAGCAGTTCTTC
.,TRBJ2-7,TRBV2,.,CASSEARGISYEQYF,TGTGCCAGCAGTGAAGCGAGGGGGATCTCCTACGAGCAGTACTTC
.,TRBJ2-7,TRBV30,.,CAWSLAVASAYEQYF,TGTGCCTGGAGTTTAGCGGTTGCCTCAGCCTACGAGCAGTACTTC
.,TRBJ2-1,TRBV6-6,.,CASSYSPQGVNEQFF,TGTGCCAGCAGTTACTCCCCACAAGGGGTCAATGAGCAGTTCTTC
TRBD1,TRBJ1-6,TRBV28,.,CASANLTGGVSPLHF,TGTGCCAGCGCAAACCTTACAGGGGGCGTTTCACCCCTCCACTTT
.,TRBJ1-3,TRBV7-2,.,CASSPGGGSTIYF,TGTGCCAGCAGCCCCGGTGGGGGCAGCACCATATATTTT
TRBD1,TRBJ1-1,TRBV6-5,once,CASSYSTGPEAFF,TGTGCCAGCAGTTACTCGACAGGGCCTGAAGCTTTCTTT
TRBD1,TRBJ2-7,TRBV7-2,.,CASSFSGTAYEQYF,TGTGCCAGCAGTTTTTCCGGGACAGCCTACGAGCAGTACTTC
.,TRBJ2-1,TRBV6-5,.,CASSYRTTPLYNEQFF,TGTGCCAGCAGTTACAGGACTACTCCCCTTTACAATGAGCAGTTCTTC
.,TRBJ1-1,TRBV30,.,CAWSSHTGLWAFF,TGTGCCTGGAGCTCGCATACAGGGCTGTGGGCTTTCTTT
TRBD1,TRBJ2-3,TRBV13,.,CASSRGQGVTDTQYF,TGTGCCAGCAGCCGGGGACAGGGGGTCACAGATACGCAGTATTTT
.,TRBJ1-1,TRBV6-5,.,CASKKGQGNTEAFF,TGTGCCAGCAAGAAGGGGCAGGGGAACACTGAAGCTTTCTTT
.,TRBJ1-1,TRBV15,.,CATSRDTAGMVFF,TGTGCCACCAGCAGAGATACGGCAGGGATGGTTTTCTTT
TRBD1,TRBJ1-3,TRBV18,.,CASSLDRDTIYF,TGTGCCAGCTCCCTGGACAGGGACACCATATATTTT
.,TRBJ2-1,TRBV6-6,.,CASSPDTYNEQFF,TGTGCCAGCAGTCCCGACACGTACAATGAGCAGTTCTTC
.,TRBJ1-1,TRBV5-1,.,CASSLASGTNTEAFF,TGCGCCAGCAGCTTGGCTTCAGGAACGAACACTGAAGCTTTCTTT
.,TRBJ2-7,TRBV5-5,.,CASSHQGSEQYF,TGTGCCAGCAGCCATCAGGGATCCGAGCAGTACTTC
.,TRBJ1-4,TRBV15,.,CATSPDLGDSSVATNEKLFF,TGTGCCACCAGCCCGGACTTAGGGGATTCTAGCGTCGCAACTAATGAAAAACTGTTTTTT
.,TRBJ2-7,TRBV3-1/TRBV3-2,few,CASRAGNYEQYF,TGTGCCAGCAGGGCAGGGAACTACGAGCAGTACTTC